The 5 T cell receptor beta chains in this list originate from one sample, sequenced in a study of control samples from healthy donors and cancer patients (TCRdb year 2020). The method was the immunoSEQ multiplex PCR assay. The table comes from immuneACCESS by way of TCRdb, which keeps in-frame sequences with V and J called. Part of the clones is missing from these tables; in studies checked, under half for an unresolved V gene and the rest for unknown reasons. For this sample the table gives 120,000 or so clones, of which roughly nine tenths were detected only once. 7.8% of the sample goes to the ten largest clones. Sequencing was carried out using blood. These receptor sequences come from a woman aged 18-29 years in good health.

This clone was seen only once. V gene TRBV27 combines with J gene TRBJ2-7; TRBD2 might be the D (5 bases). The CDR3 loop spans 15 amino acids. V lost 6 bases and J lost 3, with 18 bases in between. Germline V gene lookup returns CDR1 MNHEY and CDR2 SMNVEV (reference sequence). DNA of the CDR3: TGTGCCAGCAGGCGCGCCCGGGGTTGGAACTACGAGCAGTACTTC. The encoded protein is CASRRARGWNYEQYF.

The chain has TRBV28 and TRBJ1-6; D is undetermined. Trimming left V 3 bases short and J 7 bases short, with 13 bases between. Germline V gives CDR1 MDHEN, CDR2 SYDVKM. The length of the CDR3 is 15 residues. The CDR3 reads CASSFDGRPNSPLHF. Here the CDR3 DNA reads TGTGCCAGCAGTTTTGATGGCAGGCCCAATTCACCCCTCCACTTT.

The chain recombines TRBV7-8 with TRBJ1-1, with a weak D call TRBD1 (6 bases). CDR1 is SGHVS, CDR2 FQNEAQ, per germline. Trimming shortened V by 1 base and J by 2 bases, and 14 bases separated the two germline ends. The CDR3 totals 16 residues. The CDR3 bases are TGTGCCAGCAGCTTAGTCACGAAAGGGGGTAACACTGAAGCTTTCTTT. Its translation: CASSLVTKGGNTEAFF. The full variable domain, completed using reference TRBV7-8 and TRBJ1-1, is GAGVSQSPRYKVAKRGQDVALRCDPISGHVSLFWYQQALGQGPEFLTYFQNEAQLDKSGLPSDRFFAERPEGSVSTLKIQRTQQEDSAVYLCASSLVTKGGNTEAFFGQGTRLTVV.

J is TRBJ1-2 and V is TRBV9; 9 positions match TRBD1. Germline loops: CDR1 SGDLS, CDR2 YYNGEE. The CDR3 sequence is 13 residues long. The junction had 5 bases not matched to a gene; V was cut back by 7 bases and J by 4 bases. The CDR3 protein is CASEGQGSYGYTF. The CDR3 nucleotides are TGTGCCAGCGAAGGACAGGGGTCCTATGGCTACACCTTC.

In nucleotides, the CDR3 is TGTGCCAGCAGCCAAGGGGGACAGCTCTACGAGCAGTACTTC. Translation: CASSQGGQLYEQYF. The rearrangement joins TRBV14 to TRBJ2-7; the match to TRBD1 covers 7 bases. J gave up 3 bases and V 1 base, and 3 bases lay outside the gene matches. Per germline, CDR1 SGHDN and CDR2 FVKESK. The CDR3 spans 14 residues.